The entry below gives a single T cell receptor beta chain sequence along with its context. The antigen is undetermined. The sample originates from a study of radiation and T cells in renal cell carcinoma. The CDR3 totals 14 residues. The germline V gene encodes CDR1 SSHAT and CDR2 FNYEAQ (reference sequence). Trimming at V came to 5 bases and at J to 4 bases, leaving 6 bases not matched to a gene. Time point meaning: blood 2 weeks post-SBRT. Treatment reported: 15 Gy SBRT to primary tumor, nephrectomy 4 weeks later. Blood was sampled at baseline, 2 weeks and 4 weeks after SBRT. TCRdb keeps only in-frame clones here, not all; method: immunoSEQ multiplex PCR. The sample includes some 75,000 clones, over 80% of them seen just once. Study-wide results and limits: Baseline intratumoral clonotype presence is unknown without pretreatment biopsies.

V is TRBV7-7 and J is TRBJ2-5, with TRBD1 identical over 8 bases. This specimen was blood, taken from a patient whose treatment included radiotherapy and nephrectomy. The TCR comes from a man between 60 and 75 years old with renal cell carcinoma. This CDR3 is CASSIGQGPETQYF. The CDR3 coding sequence is TGTGCCAGCAGCATCGGACAGGGACCAGAGACCCAGTACTTC.